These 5 T cell receptor beta chains share one sample of origin, sequenced in a study of blood T cell repertoires in COVID-19. This table comes from immunoSEQ multiplex PCR, and its TCRdb copy is limited to in-frame clones, with some not included. This sample has roughly 69,000 clones; 90% occur once, and the top ten carry 5.3%. Sequencing was carried out using peripheral blood. These receptors were obtained from a man aged 45 to 65 with acute or convalescent COVID-19.

The V and J genes are TRBV19 and TRBJ2-7, with 9 bases lining up with TRBD1. The germline V gene has CDR1 LNHDA and CDR2 SQIVND (reference sequence). V gave up 6 bases and J gave up 4 bases; unmatched junction bases: 13. The CDR3 runs to 16 residues. The DNA of the CDR3 is TGTGCCAGTAGGCGAGCTCCCGGGACAGGGATATACGAGCAGTACTTC. It is translated as CASRRAPGTGIYEQYF.

V and J are TRBV19 and TRBJ1-5, with 11 bases that match TRBD1. V trimming: 3 bases; J trimming: 0 bases; junction bases outside the gene matches: 7. This CDR3 comprises 18 residues. Germline CDR1 is LNHDA and CDR2 is SQIVND (reference sequence). The CDR3 reads CASSIRTGGLYSNQPQHF. The CDR3 DNA reads as TGTGCCAGTAGTATCCGGACAGGGGGCCTTTATAGCAATCAGCCCCAGCATTTT.

The chain carries TRBV12-5 and TRBJ2-1; D may be TRBD2 (5 bases). CDR1 and CDR2 from the germline V gene are LGHNT and FRNRAP. Trimming removed 2 bases at V and 6 bases at J, with 8 bases between. The CDR3 length is 13 residues. The chain's CDR3 is CASGLRELNEQFF. CDR3 nucleotides: TGTGCTAGTGGTTTGAGGGAGCTCAATGAGCAGTTCTTC.

The V gene is TRBV10-2, the J gene TRBJ1-1; a possible D gene is TRBD1 (6 bases). Germline-derived CDR1 and CDR2 are WSHSY and SAAADI. The CDR3 has 13 residues. The germline V and J ends were trimmed by 3 bases and 7 bases, with 12 bases remaining between them. CDR3 sequence (DNA): TGCGCCAGCAGTGAAGGGGACACGGATGAAGCTTTCTTT. This encodes CASSEGDTDEAFF.

The chain joins TRBV19 to TRBJ2-7, with 12 nucleotides matching TRBD2. Trimming at V came to 4 bases and at J to 4 bases, leaving 5 bases not matched to a gene. From germline, CDR1 is LNHDA and CDR2 SQIVND (reference sequence). The CDR3 is 15 residues long. CDR3 sequence reads: CASSTLAGGQYEQYF. The DNA for the CDR3 is TGTGCCAGTAGTACCCTAGCGGGAGGGCAATACGAGCAGTACTTC.